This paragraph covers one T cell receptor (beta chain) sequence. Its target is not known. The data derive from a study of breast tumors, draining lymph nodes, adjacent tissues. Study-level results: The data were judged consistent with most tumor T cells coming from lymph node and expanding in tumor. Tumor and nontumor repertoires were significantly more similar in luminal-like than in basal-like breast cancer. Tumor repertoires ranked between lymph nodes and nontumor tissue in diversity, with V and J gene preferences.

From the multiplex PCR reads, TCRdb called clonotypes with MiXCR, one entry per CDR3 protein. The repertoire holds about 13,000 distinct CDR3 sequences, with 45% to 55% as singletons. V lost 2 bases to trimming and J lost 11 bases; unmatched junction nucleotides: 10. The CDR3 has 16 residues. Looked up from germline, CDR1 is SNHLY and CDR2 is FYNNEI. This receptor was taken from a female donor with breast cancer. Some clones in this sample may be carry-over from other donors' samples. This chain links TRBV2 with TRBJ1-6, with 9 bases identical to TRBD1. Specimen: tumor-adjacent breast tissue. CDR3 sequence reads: CASSENAIGTGTPLHF. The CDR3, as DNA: TGTGCCAGCAGTGAAAATGCTATAGGGACAGGGACACCCCTCCACTTT.